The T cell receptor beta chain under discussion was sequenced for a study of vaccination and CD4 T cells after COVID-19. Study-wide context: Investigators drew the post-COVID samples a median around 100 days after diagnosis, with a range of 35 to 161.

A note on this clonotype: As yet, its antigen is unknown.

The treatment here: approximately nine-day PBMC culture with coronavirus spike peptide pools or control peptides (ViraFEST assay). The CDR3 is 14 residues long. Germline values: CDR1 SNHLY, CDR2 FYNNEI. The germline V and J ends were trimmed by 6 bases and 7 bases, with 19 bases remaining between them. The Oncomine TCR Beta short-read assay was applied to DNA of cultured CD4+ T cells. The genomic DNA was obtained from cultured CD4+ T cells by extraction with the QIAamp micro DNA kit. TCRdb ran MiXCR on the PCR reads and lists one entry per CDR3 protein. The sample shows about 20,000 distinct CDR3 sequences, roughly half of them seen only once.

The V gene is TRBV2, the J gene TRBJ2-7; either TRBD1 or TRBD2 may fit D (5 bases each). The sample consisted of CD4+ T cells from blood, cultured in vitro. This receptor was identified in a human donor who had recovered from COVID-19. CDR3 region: CASRWRQGPGEQYF. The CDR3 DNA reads TGTGCCAGCAGGTGGAGGCAGGGCCCGGGGGAGCAGTACTTC.